Each of the 23 T cell receptor beta chains below was sequenced from the same sample in a study of blood T cell repertoires in COVID-19. Assay: immunoSEQ multiplex PCR; the TCRdb copy retains only in-frame clones and omits some. The data show almost 200,000 clones, 80% to 90% seen once. Material for sequencing was peripheral blood. These receptors were taken from a woman between 65 and 79 years old with acute or convalescent COVID-19.

The J gene is TRBJ2-6, the V gene TRBV2; D is undetermined. The CDR3 is 16 amino acids. Trimming took 6 bases from V and 0 from J, leaving 12 bases between them. Per the germline V gene, CDR1 is SNHLY and CDR2 is FYNNEI. Here the CDR3 DNA reads TGTGCCAGCAGGCCTGAATCAGTCTCTGGGGCCAACGTCCTGACTTTC. Translation: CASRPESVSGANVLTF. The whole variable domain, remainder taken from reference TRBV2 and TRBJ2-6, is EPEVTQTPSHQVTQMGQEVILRCVPISNHLYFYWYRQILGQKVEFLVSFYNNEISEKSEIFDDQFSVERPDGSNFTLKIRSTKLEDSAMYFCASRPESVSGANVLTFGAGSRLTVL.

This clone has just one count. The chain links TRBV4-1 to TRBJ1-2; 10 positions match TRBD1. V shed 0 bases and J 4 bases; nucleotides not matched to a gene: 17. Germline V gene sequence: CDR1 MGHRA, CDR2 YSYEKL. The CDR3 is made up of 20 amino acids. CDR3 coding DNA: TGCGCCAGCAGCCAAGATCGTTGGAAGACAGGGGGCGCGGGAAGCTATGGCTACACCTTC. Amino acids: CASSQDRWKTGGAGSYGYTF.

The V gene is TRBV6-5, the J gene TRBJ2-1; 7 bases fit TRBD1. In germline, CDR1 is MNHEY, CDR2 SVGAGI. The CDR3 runs to 12 residues. After removal of 6 bases from V and 13 bases from J, the junction contained 9 bases not matched to a gene. This CDR3 is CASRNRGSPQFF. The CDR3 DNA reads as TGTGCCAGCAGAAACAGGGGTTCCCCACAGTTCTTC.

This clone was observed a single time. This chain joins TRBV18 and TRBJ2-7; D is unresolved. The CDR3 loop spans 13 amino acids. The V gene lost 0 bases and the J gene lost 4 bases, with 7 bases spanning the gap. From germline, CDR1 is KGHSH and CDR2 LQKENI. The CDR3 spells CASSPPSQYEQYF. Here the CDR3 DNA reads TGTGCCAGCTCACCACCTTCTCAGTACGAGCAGTACTTC.

This clone was detected only once. The CDR3 region has the DNA TGTGCCAGCAGAGAATGGGCCTCCTCTGAGTGGCAGTACTTC. Its protein product is CASREWASSEWQYF. This chain connects TRBV27 to TRBJ2-7; D is uncertain. The CDR3 runs to 14 residues. Germline CDR1 and CDR2: MNHEY and SMNVEV (reference sequence). The V and J ends lost 6 bases and 9 bases respectively, with 21 bases between them.

The V call is TRBV6-5, the J call TRBJ1-2, with unresolved D. This CDR3 is 12 amino acids long. Germline V gives CDR1 MNHEY, CDR2 SVGAGI. The V and J ends lost 4 bases and 4 bases respectively, with 7 bases between them. The CDR3 DNA sequence: TGTGCCAGCAGTTCAGGAATCTATGGCTACACCTTC. Translation: CASSSGIYGYTF.

The chain couples TRBV28 to TRBJ2-7; 7 nucleotides line up with TRBD2. The CDR3 has 14 amino acids. CDR1 and CDR2 from the germline V gene are MDHEN and SYDVKM. V lost 3 bases and J lost 5; bases outside the gene matches: 7. This CDR3 reads CASSFRRGRDEQYF. CDR3 in DNA: TGTGCCAGCAGTTTTAGGCGGGGGAGGGACGAGCAGTACTTC.

The genes are TRBV19 and TRBJ2-6; a possible D gene is TRBD1 (5 bases). The CDR3 consists of 16 residues. V shed 1 base and J shed 0 bases, with 7 bases lying between them. Per the germline V gene, CDR1 is LNHDA and CDR2 is SQIVND (reference sequence). This CDR3 reads CASSIVGVSGANVLTF. The CDR3 region has the DNA TGTGCCAGTAGTATAGTAGGGGTCTCTGGGGCCAACGTCCTGACTTTC.

V gene TRBV7-2 combines with J gene TRBJ2-1; no firm D call. CDR3 size: 13 residues. Trimming took off 3 bases at V and 4 bases at J, with 7 bases between the two ends. CDR1 is SGHTA and CDR2 is FQGNSA in the germline V gene. The CDR3 bases are TGTGCCAGCAGCTTGAGGCAATACAATGAGCAGTTCTTC. Protein: CASSLRQYNEQFF.

This chain links TRBV29-1 with TRBJ2-5, with a weak D call TRBD1 (6 bases). The CDR3 is 12 residues long. The V gene's germline CDR1 is SQVTM and CDR2 ANQGSEA. V dropped 7 bases and J dropped 4 bases, with 13 bases sitting between them. In DNA form, the CDR3 reads TGCAGCGCTGGGGGACACGGAGAGACCCAGTACTTC. It is translated as CSAGGHGETQYF.

The rearrangement uses TRBV11-2 and TRBJ1-1; TRBD1 might be the D (6 bases). Deletions cut 2 bases from V and 5 bases from J, with 6 bases between. CDR3 length: 12 residues. Germline CDR1 and CDR2: SGHAT and FQNNGV. The CDR3 loop reads CASSLQGTEAFF. The DNA for the CDR3 is TGTGCCAGCAGCTTACAGGGGACTGAAGCTTTCTTT.

The CDR3 reads CAIRARENTEAFF. CDR3 in DNA: TGTGCCATCAGGGCTCGGGAAAACACTGAAGCTTTCTTT. The chain employs TRBV10-3 and TRBJ1-1; D gene ambiguous. CDR1 is ENHRY and CDR2 is SYGVKD in the germline V gene. CDR3 length: 13 residues. V was shortened by 6 bases and J by 2 bases, with 10 bases between the two germline ends.

J is TRBJ1-1 and V is TRBV2; no firm D call. V was shortened by 6 bases and J by 9 bases, with 14 bases between the two germline ends. The length of the CDR3 is 12 residues. Germline CDR1 is SNHLY and CDR2 is FYNNEI. The CDR3 reads CASRGDGNKAFF. CDR3 DNA: TGTGCCAGCAGGGGAGATGGCAATAAAGCTTTCTTT. The full variable domain, its missing parts supplied by reference TRBV2 and TRBJ1-1, is EPEVTQTPSHQVTQMGQEVILRCVPISNHLYFYWYRQILGQKVEFLVSFYNNEISEKSEIFDDQFSVERPDGSNFTLKIRSTKLEDSAMYFCASRGDGNKAFFGQGTRLTVV.

The V gene is TRBV7-9, the J gene TRBJ2-5; 10 bases fit TRBD1. Germline V gene data show CDR1 as SEHNR and CDR2 as FQNEAQ (reference sequence). V shed 1 base and J 3 bases; nucleotides not matched to a gene: 5. The CDR3 totals 16 residues. The CDR3 spells CASSLVAGQGKETQYF. CDR3 sequence (DNA): TGTGCCAGCAGCTTAGTTGCGGGACAGGGGAAAGAGACCCAGTACTTC.

Here the CDR3 reads CASSQDTGRVETQYF. CDR3 nucleotides: TGTGCCAGCAGCCAAGATACAGGCCGCGTCGAGACCCAGTACTTC. The V call is TRBV3-1 (or the pseudogene TRBV3-2), the J call TRBJ2-5, with a tentative D call TRBD1 (5 bases). Germline CDR1 and CDR2: LGHDT and YNNKEL (reference sequence). The CDR3 covers 15 residues. The V gene lost 0 bases and the J gene lost 5 bases, with 13 bases spanning the gap.

The V gene is TRBV6-5, the J gene TRBJ2-2; no clear D. Germline V CDR1 and CDR2: MNHEY, SVGAGI. This CDR3 is 13 amino acids long. V was clipped by 3 bases and J by 3 bases, with 5 bases between them. CDR3 sequence (DNA): TGTGCCAGCAGTTATTTCGACACCGGGGAGCTGTTTTTT. This translates into CASSYFDTGELFF.

The J gene is TRBJ2-7, the V gene TRBV6-5; 7 bases fit TRBD1. Germline V gene data show CDR1 as MNHEY and CDR2 as SVGAGI. The CDR3 consists of 14 residues. V dropped 6 bases and J dropped 1; count of bases not matched to a gene: 6. For the CDR3, the DNA is TGTGCCAGCAGCCGGACAGGTCCTTCCTACGAGCAGTACTTC. It encodes CASSRTGPSYEQYF.

The chain has TRBV3-1 (or the pseudogene TRBV3-2) and TRBJ2-1; possible D gene TRBD2, 6 bases. Between the trimmed V and J ends, which lost 4 bases and 7 bases, there was a span of 11 bases. The CDR3 is 13 amino acids. CDR1 and CDR2 from the germline V gene are LGHDT and YNNKEL (reference sequence). The chain's CDR3 is CASSLPGRNEQFF. CDR3 DNA sequence: TGTGCCAGCAGCCTCCCCGGGAGAAATGAGCAGTTCTTC.

Of note for this clone: Other DNA sequences within the sample encode an identical CDR3. The genes are TRBV5-1 and TRBJ2-3, with 7 bases identical to TRBD2. Trimming took 5 bases from V and 0 from J; bases not matched to a gene: 0. From germline, CDR1 is SGHRS and CDR2 YFSETQ. This CDR3 region has 13 residues. CDR3 coding DNA: TGCGCCAGCAGTAGCGGGAGCACAGATACGCAGTATTTT. Protein product: CASSSGSTDTQYF.

The gene calls are TRBV10-2 and TRBJ1-2, with D unclear. CDR1 and CDR2 (germline): WSHSY, SAAADI. The CDR3 runs 13 residues. Trimming removed 2 bases from V and 6 bases from J, with 10 bases in between. CDR3 region: CASSEVRENGYTF. The CDR3 DNA reads as TGCGCCAGCAGTGAGGTCCGCGAGAATGGCTACACCTTC.

The J gene is TRBJ2-5, the V gene TRBV11-2; the match to TRBD1 covers 9 bases. CDR1 and CDR2 (germline): SGHAT, FQNNGV. This CDR3 is 15 amino acids long. V dropped 1 base and J dropped 2; count of bases not matched to a gene: 2. For the CDR3, the DNA is TGTGCCAGCAGCTTAGTGGGGACAGGGCAAGAGACCCAGTACTTC. Translating it yields CASSLVGTGQETQYF.

The table lists this clone with a count of one. This chain uses TRBV7-9 with TRBJ1-3; TRBD1 might be the D (6 bases). The germline gives CDR1 SEHNR, CDR2 FQNEAQ (reference sequence). The CDR3 is made up of 14 amino acids. V was trimmed by 2 bases and J by 1 base, leaving 6 bases between them. CDR3 coding DNA: TGTGCCAGCAGCTTACAGGGGTCTGGAAACACCATATATTTT. This encodes CASSLQGSGNTIYF.

The J gene is TRBJ1-2, the V gene TRBV2; the D is unclear. The germline gives CDR1 SNHLY, CDR2 FYNNEI. V lost 2 bases and J lost 7, with 8 bases in between. The CDR3 is 12 amino acids. The CDR3 coding sequence is TGTGCCAGCAGTGAACAGGTAGTTGGCTACACCTTC. Translated, it gives CASSEQVVGYTF.